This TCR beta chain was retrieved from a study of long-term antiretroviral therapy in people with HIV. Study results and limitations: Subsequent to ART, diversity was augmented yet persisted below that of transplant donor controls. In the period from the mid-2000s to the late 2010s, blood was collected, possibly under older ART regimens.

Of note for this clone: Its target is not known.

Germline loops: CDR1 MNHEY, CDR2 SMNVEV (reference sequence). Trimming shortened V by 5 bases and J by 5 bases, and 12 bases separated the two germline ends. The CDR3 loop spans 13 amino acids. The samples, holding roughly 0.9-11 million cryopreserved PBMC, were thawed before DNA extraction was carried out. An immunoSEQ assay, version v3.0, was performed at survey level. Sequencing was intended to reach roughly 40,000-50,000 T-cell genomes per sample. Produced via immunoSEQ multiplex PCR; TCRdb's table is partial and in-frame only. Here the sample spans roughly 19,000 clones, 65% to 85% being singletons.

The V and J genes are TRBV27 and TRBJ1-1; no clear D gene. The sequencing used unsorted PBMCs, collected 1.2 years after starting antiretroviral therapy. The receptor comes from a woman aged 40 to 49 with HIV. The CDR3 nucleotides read TGTGCCAGCAGTCCCGGCCTAAAGACTGAAGCTTTCTTT. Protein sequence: CASSPGLKTEAFF.